Shown below are 11 T cell receptor beta chains from a single sample sequenced in a study of blood T cell repertoires in acute mononucleosis. Time point described: acute infectious mononucleosis, at clinical presentation within 2 weeks of symptom onset (visit 1). Using immunoSEQ multiplex PCR, the repertoire was profiled, and TCRdb retains in-frame clones only, with some absent. Seen here are thousands of clones, under 30% observed once, and the top ten hold less than 35%. This sample comprised EBV YVL epitope tetramer+ CD8+ T cells sorted from PBMCs, obtained during acute infectious mononucleosis. The sample's subset: CD8 T cells binding a tetramer with EBV BRLF1 109-117 peptide (YVL-BR). These receptors were collected from a woman between 18 and 29 years old with infectious mononucleosis caused by EBV.

As concerns this clone: It is likely a read error, because the conserved phenylalanine at the end of the CDR3 is missing. The gene calls are TRBV27 and TRBJ2-7; weak D call: TRBD2 (5 bases). V was cut by 6 bases and J by 0 bases, with 15 bases left in between. The CDR3 is 15 amino acids. Germline CDR1 reads MNHEY; CDR2 reads SMNVEV (reference sequence). Written as DNA, the CDR3 is TGTGCCAGCAGCCTAGCCGGGCCAAGCTCCTACGAGCAGTACTCC. Encoded protein: CASSLAGPSSYEQYS.

On this clone itself: The likely explanation is a read error, given a far larger clone one base away. The V call is TRBV6-5, the J call TRBJ1-2; D is ambiguous. Germline CDR1 is MNHEY and CDR2 is SVGAGI. The V end was cut by 2 bases, the J end by 7 bases, with 14 bases between. The CDR3 sequence is 14 residues long. The chain's CDR3 is CASSYQLGSGGYTF. In DNA form, the CDR3 reads TGTGCCAGCAGTTACCAACTGGGGAGTGGTGGCTACACCTTC.

The chain is built from TRBV11-3 and TRBJ2-1; perhaps TRBD2 as D (5 bases). The ends were cut back, 3 bases at V and 5 bases at J, with 14 bases in the middle. CDR1 SGHNT and CDR2 YENEEA come from the germline V gene. The CDR3 has 15 residues. DNA for the CDR3: TGTGCCAGCAGCTTCACGCGGGCAGGCGACAATGAGCAGTTCTTC. The encoded protein is CASSFTRAGDNEQFF.

The CDR3 DNA reads TGTGCCAGCAGACCCCTCCTCGGGGGGGCCATGGAGCAGTTCTTC. This sequence encodes CASRPLLGGAMEQFF. The chain has TRBV6-7 and TRBJ2-1; 8 bases map to TRBD2. TRBV6-7 is treated as an ORF (open reading frame) with a function not yet certain. J gave up 10 bases and V 6 bases, and 14 bases lay outside the gene matches. The CDR3 consists of 15 residues.

In this sample, this clone turned up a few times. A far larger clone is only one base removed, so a read error is likely. Other DNA sequences of this sample code for an identical CDR3. This chain uses TRBV11-2 with TRBJ2-7, with a possible D match to TRBD1 (6 bases). V lost 6 bases and J lost 0, with 9 bases in between. This CDR3 has 13 amino acids. The germline V gene encodes CDR1 SGHAT and CDR2 FQNNGV. CDR3 nucleotides: TGTGCCAGCAGTTGGACAGCCTCCTACGAGCAGTACTTC. Protein product: CASSWTASYEQYF.

This clone occurred many times. The junction shows a germline mismatch at one end, possibly a read error. The chain combines TRBV10-3 with TRBJ2-1; D is possibly TRBD2 (7 bases). The CDR3 totals 15 residues. The germline V gene encodes CDR1 ENHRY and CDR2 SYGVKD. CDR3 in DNA: TGTGCCAGCAGTTTCTTGCCGGGGGGCCCTAGGGAGCAGTTCTTC. The encoded protein is CASSFLPGGPREQFF.

This clone is categorized as medium-sized (0.01 to 0.1%). The same CDR3 arises from other DNA sequences in this sample as well. The chain recombines TRBV21-1 with TRBJ2-7; the table names TRBD1, a call not compared with the DNA. TRBV21-1 is assigned pseudogene status. The CDR3 loop spans 14 amino acids. CDR3 loop: CASRPGQGAYEQYF. The CDR3 DNA is TGTGCCAGCAGACCAGGACAGGGAGCCTACGAGCAGTACTTC.

This clone came up a few times. Only one base separates this from a far larger clonotype, so it likely reflects a read error. Other DNA sequences within the sample encode an identical CDR3. The chain has TRBV4-1 and TRBJ2-7; 9 nucleotides line up with TRBD1. Per the germline V gene, CDR1 is MGHRA and CDR2 is YSYEKL. The CDR3 totals 14 residues. The trim removed 4 bases at V and 6 bases at J, leaving 7 bases unmatched. CDR3 protein: CASSPWTGEFEQYF. As DNA, the CDR3 is TGCGCCAGCAGCCCCTGGACAGGGGAATTCGAGCAGTACTTC.

By sample fraction, this clone is medium-sized. The chain links TRBV7-2 to TRBJ2-7; weak D call: TRBD1 (5 bases). The CDR3 runs 15 residues. V was trimmed by 5 bases and J by 3 bases, leaving 17 bases between them. Germline CDR1 is SGHTA and CDR2 is FQGNSA. The CDR3, as DNA: TGTGCCAGCAGCCCCCCCCCACAGGCCGTCTACGAGCAGTACTTC. It translates to CASSPPPQAVYEQYF.

The chain has TRBV28 and TRBJ1-1; TRBD1 might be the D (5 bases). V shed 5 bases and J shed 6 bases, with 25 bases lying between them. Germline assignment: CDR1 MDHEN and CDR2 SYDVKM. This CDR3 spans 17 amino acids. In nucleotides, the CDR3 is TGTGCCAGCAGTGAATATGAGGGGCGAAAGGGAATTCCTGAAGCTTTCTTT. Protein product: CASSEYEGRKGIPEAFF.

The rearrangement links TRBV5-6 to TRBJ2-1; TRBD2 matches 13 bases. J gave up 7 bases and V 5 bases, and 6 bases lay outside the gene matches. Germline assignment: CDR1 SGHDT and CDR2 YYEEEE. The CDR3 contains 15 residues. CDR3 DNA sequence: TGTGCCAGCAGTCCCTGGACTAGCGGGAGTAATGAGCAGTTCTTC. This sequence encodes CASSPWTSGSNEQFF.